The text below deals with one TCR beta chain. Its specificity is not known. The CDR3 does not close with the conserved phenylalanine or tryptophan, likely indicating a read error. This CDR3 is built from 15 residues. In germline, CDR1 is DFQATT, CDR2 SNEGSKA (reference sequence). V was cut by 3 bases and J by 0 bases, with 13 bases left in between. The record originates from a study of identical twins' blood T cells. Study-wide points: Top TCRbeta clonotypes were shared more with twin than unrelated donors.

A previously described protocol, modified, built RNA-based TCR cDNA libraries. Each TCR cDNA library carried sample-specific barcodes on both ends. In the original analysis: Per-library CDR3 reads ranged roughly 2 to 3.6 million; clonotypes, ~85,000 to ~550,000. Using its own MiXCR run on the 5' RACE reads, TCRdb lists one record per CDR3 protein. What appears here as the V and J calls and clone size reflects TCRdb's work, not the paper's. This table holds 350,000 to 450,000 distinct CDR3 sequences, 28% found once. This rearrangement joins TRBV20-1 to TRBJ2-3; no clear D. The receptor was isolated from a woman aged 18-55 years in good health. Material for sequencing was PBMCs. The DNA of the CDR3 is TGCAGTGCTAGTCCGTCTACTCCTAGCACAGATACGCAGTATTCT. Translated, it gives CSASPSTPSTDTQYS.